This T cell receptor (beta chain) was recovered during a study of blood T cell repertoires in COVID-19 (dated by TCRdb to 2018 to 2021). As for the study more broadly: Collaborator samples came from the United States, Italy and Spain and covered acute and convalescent phases of COVID-19. The prospective study material was composed of cDNA or gDNA derived from T cells, B-cell-depleted T cells, or PBMCs. Deeply sampled blood TCRbeta repertoires from subjects exposed to, actively infected with, or recovered from COVID-19 were included in the dataset. The repertoires were released in a freely available public database intended as a resource for research on the immune response to SARS-CoV-2. The samples were drawn from two sources: the first 160 participants of the ongoing ImmuneRACE study, and 1,000 to 1,500 subjects contributed by 6 global collaborators. The sample metadata nearly always contained a de-identified subject ID, COVID-19 status, age in years and sex. HLA class I and class II types, where available, came from metadata supplied by the sample provider rather than from assay-based typing.

The germline V gene (reference sequence) supplies CDR1 SEHNR and CDR2 FQNEAQ. V and J are truncated by 6 bases and 5 bases respectively, leaving an intervening sequence of 14 bases. The CDR3 holds 14 amino acids from the cysteine to the phenylalanine. The kept DNA is CDR3 alone, 42 bases in frame from the first base. TCRbeta CDR3 regions were amplified from genomic DNA using the immunoSEQ Assay, a bias-controlled multiplex PCR. The study's own analysis went as follows. The number of nucleated cells in each sample was estimated from the amplification of reference gene primers within the assay. To quantify the absolute abundance of each unique TCRbeta CDR3 rearrangement, sequence reads were collapsed and filtered. For each sample, productive Simpson clonality was calculated as the square root of Simpson's diversity index across productive rearrangements. This immuneACCESS table, as held by TCRdb, lists in-frame sequences with V and J called but not all clones. Of the missing ones, under half trace to an unresolved V gene in checked studies; the others have no known cause. V, J and clone size were drawn from that table, and D and trimming were deduced from the DNA. This sample holds some 450,000 clones; about 87% were observed only once. 0.8% to 1% of the sample comes from the top ten.

At one collaborating source in Seattle, patients were enrolled during active infection and were followed longitudinally through the course of disease. Each collaborating institution followed its own protocols to collect whole blood in K2EDTA tubes. For TCRbeta analysis, collaborator samples were shipped as frozen whole blood, as isolated PBMCs, or as DNA extracted from either sample type. This clone was counted many times. The antigen it binds to is not known. No quality values exist for individual bases; no much larger clone is one base distant. The study at large found these results: How much clinical and demographic metadata was included differed by source and by participant, and the metadata was provided uncurated.

The sequencing input was peripheral blood. This TCR derives from a man between 18 and 35 years old with COVID-19, enrolled during active disease. The rearrangement combines TRBV7-9 with TRBJ2-1; the best D guess is TRBD2, with 5 bases matching. The DNA reads TGTGCCAGCAGGAAACAAACTAGGGACAATGAGCAGTTCTTC. Its coded protein is CASRKQTRDNEQFF. The entire variable domain, with the stretches around the CDR3 drawn from the reference TRBV7-9 and TRBJ2-1 proteins, is DTGVSQNPRHKITKRGQNVTFRCDPISEHNRLYWYRQTLGQGPEFLTYFQNEAQLEKSRLLSDRFSAERPKGSFSTLEIQRTEQGDSAMYLCASRKQTRDNEQFFGPGTRLTVL.